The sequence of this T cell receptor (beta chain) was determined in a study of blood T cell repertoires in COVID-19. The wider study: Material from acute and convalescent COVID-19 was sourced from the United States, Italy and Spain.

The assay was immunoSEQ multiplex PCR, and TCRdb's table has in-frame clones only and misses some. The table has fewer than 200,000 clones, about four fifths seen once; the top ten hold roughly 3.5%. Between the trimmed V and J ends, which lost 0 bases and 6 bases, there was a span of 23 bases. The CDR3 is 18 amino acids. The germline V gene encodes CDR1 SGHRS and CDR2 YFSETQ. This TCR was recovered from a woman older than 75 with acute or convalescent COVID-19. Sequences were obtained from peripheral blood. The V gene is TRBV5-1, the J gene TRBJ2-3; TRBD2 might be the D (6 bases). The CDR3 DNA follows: TGCGCCAGCAGCTTGGGCGGATACGGCGGAGGGATTCAGGATACGCAGTATTTT. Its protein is CASSLGGYGGGIQDTQYF.